The 20 T cell receptor beta chains below were found in one sample sequenced in a study of blood T cell repertoires in COVID-19. Clones were sequenced by immunoSEQ multiplex PCR, and TCRdb holds only the in-frame ones, with some missing. The repertoire holds 450,000 or so clones, with less than 95% as singletons. Sequencing input: PBMCs or T cells enriched from blood (not recorded which). The receptors come from a man aged 18 to 29 who had recovered from COVID-19.

This sequence joins TRBV19 and TRBJ2-1, with D perhaps matching TRBD2 (5 bases). V was cut by 6 bases and J by 5 bases, with 17 bases left in between. The germline V gene encodes CDR1 LNHDA and CDR2 SQIVND (reference sequence). CDR3 length equals 15 residues. The CDR3, as DNA: TGTGCCAGTAGCCGGGAACTAACGGCGCACAATGAGCAGTTCTTC. Translated: CASSRELTAHNEQFF.

The rearrangement uses TRBV7-8 and TRBJ2-1; TRBD2 aligns across 8 bases. Trimming took 5 bases from V and 4 from J; bases not matched to a gene: 13. The CDR3 is made up of 17 amino acids. Per germline, CDR1 SGHVS and CDR2 FQNEAQ. This CDR3 reads CASSRGASGSSYNEQFF. For the CDR3, the DNA is TGTGCCAGCAGCAGAGGAGCCAGCGGGAGTTCGTACAATGAGCAGTTCTTC. Supplemented by reference TRBV7-8 and TRBJ2-1, the full variable domain reads GAGVSQSPRYKVAKRGQDVALRCDPISGHVSLFWYQQALGQGPEFLTYFQNEAQLDKSGLPSDRFFAERPEGSVSTLKIQRTQQEDSAVYLCASSRGASGSSYNEQFFGPGTRLTVL.

Here the CDR3 reads CAWSLTQGAEQYF. The CDR3 bases are TGTGCCTGGAGTCTCACACAGGGGGCCGAGCAGTACTTC. The chain employs TRBV30 and TRBJ2-7; 9 positions match TRBD1. The trim removed 2 bases at V and 6 bases at J, leaving 5 bases unmatched. In germline, CDR1 is GTSNPN, CDR2 SVGIG (reference sequence). This CDR3 has 13 amino acids.

As to this clone: The sample carries other DNA sequences with the same CDR3. The J gene is TRBJ2-3, the V gene TRBV9, with D maybe TRBD1 (5 bases). Germline CDR1 and CDR2: SGDLS and YYNGEE. V was shortened by 0 bases and J by 0 bases, with 5 bases between the two germline ends. The CDR3 length is 14 residues. This CDR3 is CASSVGGSTDTQYF. CDR3 coding DNA: TGTGCCAGCAGCGTAGGGGGCAGCACAGATACGCAGTATTTT.

The CDR3 reads CASREGQVVSPLHF. The CDR3 region has the DNA TGTGCCAGCAGAGAGGGACAGGTCGTTTCACCCCTCCACTTT. The chain links TRBV2 to TRBJ1-6, with 8 bases that match TRBD1. The CDR3 consists of 14 residues. Germline V gene sequence: CDR1 SNHLY, CDR2 FYNNEI. The V segment lost 6 bases and the J segment 9 bases; nucleotides outside the gene matches: 7.

The DNA of the CDR3 is TGTGCCAGCAGTTATTACTCAGGGGGCGGCTATGGCTACACCTTC. Protein product: CASSYYSGGGYGYTF. This chain links TRBV27 with TRBJ1-2, with 8 bases lining up with TRBD1. Looked up from germline, CDR1 is MNHEY and CDR2 is SMNVEV (reference sequence). V lost 4 bases, J lost 4 bases, and 8 bases stayed unmatched. The CDR3 extends over 15 amino acids.

The chain recombines TRBV7-9 with TRBJ1-2, with 7 bases fitting TRBD1. This CDR3 region has 15 residues. Germline assignment: CDR1 SEHNR and CDR2 FQNEAQ (reference sequence). V gave up 8 bases and J gave up 8 bases; unmatched junction bases: 17. CDR3: CASLEEQGTPWGYTF. CDR3 in DNA: TGTGCCAGCCTGGAGGAACAGGGGACGCCGTGGGGCTACACCTTC.

The chain recombines TRBV19 with TRBJ2-7, with a tentative D call TRBD1 (6 bases). Germline V CDR1 and CDR2: LNHDA, SQIVND (reference sequence). Trimming left V 5 bases short and J 6 bases short, with 20 bases between. This CDR3 has 15 amino acids. The CDR3 spells CASSPLDRPPVEQYF. The CDR3 bases are TGTGCCAGTAGTCCCTTGGACAGACCCCCGGTCGAGCAGTACTTC.

This sequence joins TRBV5-1 and TRBJ1-3; 7 bases are a match to TRBD1. The J segment lost 2 bases and the V segment lost 1 base, leaving 3 bases of the junction unmatched. CDR3 size: 15 residues. The germline V gene has CDR1 SGHRS and CDR2 YFSETQ. DNA for the CDR3: TGCGCCAGCAGCTTGAACAGGGGAACTGGAAACACCATATATTTT. As protein: CASSLNRGTGNTIYF.

This clone has just one count. This rearrangement joins TRBV27 to TRBJ1-1; a weak D match, TRBD1 (5 bases). CDR1 is MNHEY, CDR2 SMNVEV, per germline (reference sequence). The CDR3 length is 13 residues. Trimming removed 6 bases at V and 2 bases at J, with 10 bases between. The CDR3 is CASRIGVNTEAFF. The CDR3, as DNA: TGTGCCAGCAGGATAGGGGTCAACACTGAAGCTTTCTTT.

This clone was detected only once. V gene TRBV19 combines with J gene TRBJ2-2; 9 bases align to TRBD2. The CDR3 has 14 amino acids. The V segment lost 8 bases and the J segment 6 bases; nucleotides outside the gene matches: 7. CDR1 is LNHDA and CDR2 is SQIVND in the germline V gene (reference sequence). This CDR3 reads CASSSGGTAGELFF. The CDR3 coding sequence is TGTGCCAGTTCCAGCGGGGGGACCGCCGGGGAGCTGTTTTTT.

V is TRBV6-5 and J is TRBJ1-1, with D perhaps matching TRBD1 (5 bases). There are 11 residues in the CDR3. Germline CDR1 is MNHEY and CDR2 is SVGAGI. V was clipped by 7 bases and J by 4 bases, with 7 bases between them. The CDR3 loop is CASTGPTEAFF. CDR3 DNA sequence: TGTGCCAGCACAGGGCCCACTGAAGCTTTCTTT.

The CDR3 region has the DNA TGTGCCAGCAGTTTAGTCGCGGGGAAAGGCGAGCAGTACTTC. It is translated as CASSLVAGKGEQYF. This chain uses TRBV28 with TRBJ2-7, with TRBD2 as a possible D gene (6 bases). There are 14 residues in the CDR3. The germline gives CDR1 MDHEN, CDR2 SYDVKM. Trimming stripped 2 bases from V and 6 bases from J, with 14 bases between. The whole variable domain, filled in from reference TRBV28 and TRBJ2-7, reads DVKVTQSSRYLVKRTGEKVFLECVQDMDHENMFWYRQDPGLGLRLIYFSYDVKMKEKGDIPEGYSVSREKKERFSLILESASTNQTSMYLCASSLVAGKGEQYFGPGTRLTVT.

This rearrangement joins TRBV7-2 to TRBJ1-1, with 8 bases that match TRBD1. The junction had 7 bases not matched to a gene; V was cut back by 5 bases and J by 11 bases. Germline loops: CDR1 SGHTA, CDR2 FQGNSA. This CDR3 contains 12 residues. This chain's CDR3 is CASSEDRARAFF. CDR3 nucleotide sequence: TGTGCCAGCAGCGAGGACAGGGCCCGGGCTTTCTTT.

The chain recombines TRBV5-1 with TRBJ2-5; no firm D call. The V and J ends lost 0 bases and 5 bases respectively, with 17 bases between them. Germline loops: CDR1 SGHRS, CDR2 YFSETQ. CDR3 length: 16 amino acids. This CDR3 is CASSLGVSSARETQYF. The CDR3 bases are TGCGCCAGCAGCTTGGGGGTCTCCTCAGCTAGGGAGACCCAGTACTTC.

This chain connects TRBV12-3 or TRBV12-4 to TRBJ1-2; a weak D match, TRBD1 (5 bases). The CDR3 runs 12 residues. The V end lost 3 bases, the J end lost 8 bases, and 10 bases lay between the germline ends. The CDR3 is CASSFLQGGYTF. The CDR3 DNA reads as TGTGCCAGCAGTTTCCTGCAGGGCGGCTACACCTTC.

The chain links TRBV20-1 to TRBJ1-4; 11 nucleotides align to TRBD1. Germline loops: CDR1 DFQATT, CDR2 SNEGSKA (reference sequence). V shed 3 bases, J shed 3 bases, and the junction held 3 bases outside the gene matches. The CDR3 spans 15 residues. In nucleotides, the CDR3 is TGCAGTGCTAGTGGACAGGGGGCGCCTAATGAAAAACTGTTTTTT. It specifies CSASGQGAPNEKLFF.

The chain is built from TRBV6-1 and TRBJ1-5; TRBD1 matches 7 bases. The CDR3 covers 15 residues. Trimming removed 0 bases from V and 4 bases from J; junction bases left unmatched: 3. Germline assignment: CDR1 MNHNS and CDR2 SASEGT. The CDR3 here is CASSEAGQQNQPQHF. CDR3 in DNA: TGTGCCAGCAGTGAAGCGGGACAGCAAAATCAGCCCCAGCATTTT.

The rearrangement joins TRBV5-5 to TRBJ1-1; TRBD1 matches 9 bases. Germline assignment: CDR1 SGHKS and CDR2 YYEKEE (reference sequence). CDR3 length: 15 residues. V shed 6 bases, J shed 3 bases, and the junction held 9 bases outside the gene matches. This CDR3 is CASIERDREHTEAFF. CDR3 bases: TGTGCCAGCATAGAACGGGACAGGGAGCACACTGAAGCTTTCTTT.

V usage is TRBV30 and J usage is TRBJ2-1; TRBD1 matches at 7 bases. CDR1 is GTSNPN, CDR2 SVGIG, per germline (reference sequence). There are 18 residues in the CDR3. V trimming: 0 bases; J trimming: 1 base; junction bases outside the gene matches: 12. In nucleotides, the CDR3 is TGTGCCTGGAGTGTACTTTTTTCAGCCAGGGGGTCCTACAATGAGCAGTTCTTC. Translation gives CAWSVLFSARGSYNEQFF.